This is a list of T cell receptor beta chains from one sample in a study of technical replicates of blood from a few donors. Profiling relied on immunoSEQ multiplex PCR, and the TCRdb table lists in-frame clones only, not all of them. Of approximately 52,000 clones in the sample, approximately 90% are singletons; the top ten hold around 4.2%. Sequenced material: PBMCs. These receptors came from a human donor in good health. Some clones in this sample may be carry-over from other donors' samples. CDR3s include the opening cysteine and the closing phenylalanine or tryptophan. A D gene is named only where the DNA matches it firmly. Where a row states a size, it is once, few, many or the class of an expanded clone; other rows omit it.

j_call: TRBJ2-5
v_call: TRBV10-3
clone_size: -
d_call: -
cdr3_aa: CAISEPLLEPGTQYF
cdr3_nt: TGTGCCATCAGTGAGCCCTTACTAGAACCGGGTACCCAGTACTTC

j_call: TRBJ1-1
v_call: TRBV4-1
clone_size: -
d_call: TRBD1
cdr3_aa: CASSQSILRRQGSTEAFF
cdr3_nt: TGCGCCAGCAGCCAATCTATCTTAAGGAGACAGGGGAGCACTGAAGCTTTCTTT

j_call: TRBJ2-1
v_call: TRBV13
clone_size: few
d_call: TRBD1
cdr3_aa: CASSLEGQGTSEQFF
cdr3_nt: TGTGCCAGCAGCTTAGAGGGACAGGGTACAAGCGAGCAGTTCTTC

j_call: TRBJ2-3
v_call: TRBV23-1
clone_size: -
d_call: TRBD2
cdr3_aa: CASSQSTSGGLPTHTQYF
cdr3_nt: TGCGCCAGCAGTCAATCCACTAGCGGGGGGCTCCCTACTCATACGCAGTATTTT

j_call: TRBJ2-5
v_call: TRBV13
clone_size: -
d_call: -
cdr3_aa: CASSLRRFGETQYF
cdr3_nt: TGTGCCAGCAGCCTTAGAAGATTTGGAGAGACCCAGTACTTC

j_call: TRBJ1-1
v_call: TRBV10-2
clone_size: -
d_call: -
cdr3_aa: CASSETQGNTEAFF
cdr3_nt: TGCGCCAGCAGTGAGACGCAGGGGAACACTGAAGCTTTCTTT

j_call: TRBJ1-5
v_call: TRBV30
clone_size: -
d_call: TRBD1
cdr3_aa: CAWSVQGNQPQHF
cdr3_nt: TGTGCCTGGAGTGTACAGGGGAATCAGCCCCAGCATTTT

j_call: TRBJ1-1
v_call: TRBV9
clone_size: -
d_call: -
cdr3_aa: CASSVTSRTEAFF
cdr3_nt: TGTGCCAGCAGCGTAACTTCCCGGACTGAAGCTTTCTTT

j_call: TRBJ1-5
v_call: TRBV18
clone_size: -
d_call: -
cdr3_aa: CASSRQYSNQPQHF
cdr3_nt: TGTGCCAGCTCCCGACAGTATAGCAATCAGCCCCAGCATTTT

j_call: TRBJ2-5
v_call: TRBV7-9
clone_size: once
d_call: TRBD2
cdr3_aa: CAGSSGSTETQYF
cdr3_nt: TGTGCCGGGTCCAGCGGGAGCACCGAGACCCAGTACTTC

j_call: TRBJ1-3
v_call: TRBV4-3
clone_size: few
d_call: -
cdr3_aa: CASSQDRSTGNTIYF
cdr3_nt: TGCGCCAGCAGCCAAGACAGGTCTACTGGAAACACCATATATTTT

j_call: TRBJ2-3
v_call: TRBV5-1
clone_size: -
d_call: TRBD2
cdr3_aa: CASSLGLAGGRGTDTQYF
cdr3_nt: TGCGCCAGCAGCTTAGGACTAGCGGGAGGGCGAGGGACAGATACGCAGTATTTT

j_call: TRBJ1-2
v_call: TRBV29-1
clone_size: -
d_call: -
cdr3_aa: CSGEGGAGYGYTF
cdr3_nt: TGCAGCGGCGAGGGGGGAGCGGGGTATGGCTACACCTTC

j_call: TRBJ1-1
v_call: TRBV29-1
clone_size: -
d_call: -
cdr3_aa: CSVMTGNTEAFF
cdr3_nt: TGCAGCGTTATGACAGGGAACACTGAAGCTTTCTTT

j_call: TRBJ2-1
v_call: TRBV9
clone_size: -
d_call: TRBD2
cdr3_aa: CASSSGGPRGQFF
cdr3_nt: TGTGCCAGCTCCAGCGGGGGGCCAAGGGGGCAGTTCTTC

j_call: TRBJ1-6
v_call: TRBV19
clone_size: -
d_call: -
cdr3_aa: CASSIILSSPLHF
cdr3_nt: TGTGCCAGTAGTATTATACTGAGTTCACCCCTCCACTTT

j_call: TRBJ1-2
v_call: TRBV7-9
clone_size: -
d_call: -
cdr3_aa: CASSLIGRDNYGYTF
cdr3_nt: TGTGCCAGCAGCTTAATCGGACGGGACAATTATGGCTACACCTTC

j_call: TRBJ2-1
v_call: TRBV29-1
clone_size: -
d_call: TRBD2
cdr3_aa: CSVKRESEYDEQFF
cdr3_nt: TGCAGCGTTAAGCGGGAGAGCGAATACGATGAGCAGTTCTTC

j_call: TRBJ2-7
v_call: TRBV11-1
clone_size: once
d_call: TRBD2
cdr3_aa: CASSLLAGAAYEQYF
cdr3_nt: TGTGCCAGCAGCCTTCTAGCGGGGGCCGCCTACGAGCAGTACTTC

j_call: TRBJ1-1
v_call: TRBV29-1
clone_size: -
d_call: TRBD1
cdr3_aa: CSVADRVPTEAFF
cdr3_nt: TGCAGCGTGGCGGACAGGGTACCCACTGAAGCTTTCTTT

j_call: TRBJ1-4
v_call: TRBV5-4
clone_size: -
d_call: TRBD1
cdr3_aa: CASSLGTGDEKLFF
cdr3_nt: TGTGCCAGCAGCTTGGGGACAGGGGACGAAAAACTGTTTTTT

j_call: TRBJ2-7
v_call: TRBV30
clone_size: -
d_call: -
cdr3_aa: CAWRWDFGYEQYF
cdr3_nt: TGTGCCTGGAGATGGGACTTTGGGTACGAGCAGTACTTC

j_call: TRBJ2-7
v_call: TRBV5-4
clone_size: -
d_call: -
cdr3_aa: CASRPGAGGSYEQYF
cdr3_nt: TGTGCCAGCAGGCCCGGAGCAGGAGGATCCTACGAGCAGTACTTC

j_call: TRBJ1-2
v_call: TRBV7-9
clone_size: -
d_call: -
cdr3_aa: CASSFEGNYGYTF
cdr3_nt: TGTGCCAGCAGCTTTGAGGGAAACTATGGCTACACCTTC

j_call: TRBJ2-7
v_call: TRBV11-2
clone_size: -
d_call: -
cdr3_aa: CASSLGPEQYF
cdr3_nt: TGTGCCAGCAGCTTAGGGCCCGAGCAGTACTTC

j_call: TRBJ2-2
v_call: TRBV6-5
clone_size: -
d_call: TRBD1
cdr3_aa: CASSYLGQGVTGELFF
cdr3_nt: TGTGCCAGCAGTTACCTGGGACAGGGGGTAACCGGGGAGCTGTTTTTT

j_call: TRBJ2-3
v_call: TRBV7-2
clone_size: -
d_call: TRBD2
cdr3_aa: CASSLTAGVGGTQYF
cdr3_nt: TGTGCCAGCAGCTTAACAGCGGGGGTAGGTGGTACGCAGTATTTT

j_call: TRBJ2-5
v_call: TRBV25-1
clone_size: -
d_call: TRBD1
cdr3_aa: CASRWGQGTWETQYF
cdr3_nt: TGTGCCAGCAGGTGGGGACAGGGGACCTGGGAGACCCAGTACTTC

j_call: TRBJ2-7
v_call: TRBV5-4
clone_size: -
d_call: TRBD2
cdr3_aa: CASSPEGAGGPEQYF
cdr3_nt: TGTGCCAGCAGCCCAGAGGGAGCGGGAGGGCCCGAGCAGTACTTC

j_call: TRBJ2-7
v_call: TRBV10-1
clone_size: -
d_call: TRBD2
cdr3_aa: CASSPLGREVRRVNEQYF
cdr3_nt: TGCGCCAGCAGTCCCCTTGGGAGGGAGGTACGTCGGGTCAACGAGCAGTACTTC

j_call: TRBJ1-6
v_call: TRBV6-1
clone_size: -
d_call: -
cdr3_aa: CASSDWSRNSPLHF
cdr3_nt: TGTGCCAGCAGTGACTGGAGTCGTAATTCACCCCTCCACTTT

j_call: TRBJ1-4
v_call: TRBV7-9
clone_size: -
d_call: -
cdr3_aa: CASSFSQATNEKLFF
cdr3_nt: TGTGCCAGCAGCTTCTCACAGGCAACTAATGAAAAACTGTTTTTT

j_call: TRBJ2-5
v_call: TRBV7-9
clone_size: -
d_call: TRBD1
cdr3_aa: CASSPRQGGGQETQYF
cdr3_nt: TGTGCCAGCAGCCCCCGACAGGGGGGTGGGCAAGAGACCCAGTACTTC

j_call: TRBJ2-1
v_call: TRBV23-1
clone_size: -
d_call: TRBD2
cdr3_aa: CASSQSFPGLAGGKTRNEQFF
cdr3_nt: TGCGCCAGCAGTCAATCGTTCCCGGGACTAGCGGGAGGGAAGACTAGAAATGAGCAGTTCTTC

j_call: TRBJ2-7
v_call: TRBV7-9
clone_size: -
d_call: TRBD2
cdr3_aa: CASRASGRREEQYF
cdr3_nt: TGTGCCAGCAGAGCAAGCGGGAGGAGGGAGGAGCAGTACTTC

j_call: TRBJ1-5
v_call: TRBV6-1
clone_size: -
d_call: TRBD1
cdr3_aa: CATGERQGQPQHF
cdr3_nt: TGTGCCACCGGTGAAAGACAGGGACAGCCCCAGCATTTT

j_call: TRBJ2-7
v_call: TRBV6-6
clone_size: -
d_call: TRBD1
cdr3_aa: CASRGQSKTYEQYF
cdr3_nt: TGTGCCAGCAGGGGACAGAGTAAAACCTACGAGCAGTACTTC

j_call: TRBJ2-1
v_call: TRBV7-6
clone_size: -
d_call: -
cdr3_aa: CASSLVVGKIYNEQFF
cdr3_nt: TGTGCCAGCAGCTTAGTAGTCGGGAAAATCTACAATGAGCAGTTCTTC

j_call: TRBJ2-7
v_call: TRBV30
clone_size: -
d_call: -
cdr3_aa: CAWSVGHAGKQYF
cdr3_nt: TGTGCCTGGAGTGTAGGCCACGCGGGTAAGCAGTACTTC

j_call: TRBJ2-1
v_call: TRBV9
clone_size: -
d_call: TRBD2
cdr3_aa: CASTASGGVEQFF
cdr3_nt: TGTGCCAGCACGGCTAGCGGGGGGGTTGAGCAGTTCTTC

j_call: TRBJ2-7
v_call: TRBV10-3
clone_size: -
d_call: TRBD2
cdr3_aa: CAIRPSGGPYEQYF
cdr3_nt: TGTGCCATTAGACCTAGCGGGGGTCCCTACGAGCAGTACTTC